Presented here are 5 T cell receptor beta chains from one specimen sequenced in a study of blood T cell repertoires in COVID-19. Using immunoSEQ multiplex PCR, the repertoire was profiled, and TCRdb retains in-frame clones only, with some absent. The sample contains about 280,000 clones, roughly 80% of which appear only once. Sample: peripheral blood. The receptors here all came from a woman aged 45-60 years who had recovered from COVID-19.

The chain has TRBV7-8 and TRBJ2-3; D might be TRBD1 (6 bases). The CDR3 is 12 amino acids. Germline CDR1 and CDR2: SGHVS and FQNEAQ. V lost 5 bases, J lost 10 bases, and 13 bases lay in between. As DNA, the CDR3 is TGTGCCAGCAGCCATCAACCAGGGGCGCAGTATTTT. Translation gives CASSHQPGAQYF.

This clone has just one count. The V gene is TRBV19, the J gene TRBJ1-1, with 7 bases identical to TRBD1. V was pared by 8 bases and J by 6 bases, with 18 bases of the junction left unmatched. CDR1 is LNHDA, CDR2 SQIVND, per germline (reference sequence). There are 16 residues in the CDR3. Here the CDR3 DNA reads TGTGCCAGTGCCCCCCTCGGGACAGAAAGTTTGGCTGAAGCTTTCTTT. Amino acids: CASAPLGTESLAEAFF.

This clone has more than one count but fewer than ten. This rearrangement joins TRBV2 to TRBJ2-4; 13 nucleotides align to TRBD2. CDR3 length equals 18 residues. Trimming at V came to 4 bases and at J to 3 bases, leaving 9 bases not matched to a gene. CDR1 SNHLY and CDR2 FYNNEI come from the germline V gene. The DNA of the CDR3 is TGTGCCAGCAGTGTCACTAGCGGGGGGGTTGACGACAAAAACATTCAGTACTTC. The encoded protein is CASSVTSGGVDDKNIQYF.

This chain connects TRBV6-4 to TRBJ2-7, with 12 bases fitting TRBD1. The CDR3 totals 14 residues. In germline, CDR1 is MRHNA, CDR2 SNTAGT. After removal of 7 bases from V and 4 bases from J, the junction contained 5 bases not matched to a gene. CDR3 DNA: TGTGCCAGCAAACGGGACAGGGGGCCATACGAGCAGTACTTC. Translated, it gives CASKRDRGPYEQYF.

V usage is TRBV5-1 and J usage is TRBJ1-4, with no clear D. Trimming removed 0 bases from V and 3 bases from J, with 15 bases in between. The length of the CDR3 is 17 residues. Germline V lookup: CDR1 SGHRS, CDR2 YFSETQ. CDR3 DNA sequence: TGCGCCAGCAGCTTGGGAAGCTCGTCCTCGGCTAATGAAAAACTGTTTTTT. Translated: CASSLGSSSSANEKLFF.